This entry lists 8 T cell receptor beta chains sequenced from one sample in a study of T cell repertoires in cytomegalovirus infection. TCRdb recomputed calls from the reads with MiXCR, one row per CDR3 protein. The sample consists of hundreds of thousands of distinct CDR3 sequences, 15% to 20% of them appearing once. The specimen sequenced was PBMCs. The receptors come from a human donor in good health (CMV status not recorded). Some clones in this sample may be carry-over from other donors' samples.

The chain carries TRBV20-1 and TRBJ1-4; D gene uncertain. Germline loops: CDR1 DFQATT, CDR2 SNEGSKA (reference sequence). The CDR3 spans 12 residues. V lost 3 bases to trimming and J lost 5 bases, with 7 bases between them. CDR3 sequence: CSASWENEKLFF. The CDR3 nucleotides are TGCAGTGCTAGTTGGGAAAATGAAAAACTGTTTTTT.

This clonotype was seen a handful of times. Here the CDR3 reads CSAPRQDEQYF. DNA of the CDR3: TGCAGTGCTCCTCGACAGGACGAGCAGTACTTC. This chain uses TRBV20-1 with TRBJ2-7, with TRBD1 as a possible D gene (6 bases). The CDR3 is made up of 11 amino acids. With 5 bases removed from V and 5 bases from J, the gap between germline ends came to 10 bases. Germline CDR1 and CDR2: DFQATT and SNEGSKA (reference sequence).

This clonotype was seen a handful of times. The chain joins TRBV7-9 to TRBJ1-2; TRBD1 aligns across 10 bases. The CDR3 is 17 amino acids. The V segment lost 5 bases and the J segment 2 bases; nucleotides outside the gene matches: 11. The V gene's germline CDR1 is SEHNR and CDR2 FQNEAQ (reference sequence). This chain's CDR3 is CASSDPRQGAPNYGYTF. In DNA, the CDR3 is TGTGCCAGCAGCGACCCCAGACAGGGGGCTCCCAACTATGGCTACACCTTC.

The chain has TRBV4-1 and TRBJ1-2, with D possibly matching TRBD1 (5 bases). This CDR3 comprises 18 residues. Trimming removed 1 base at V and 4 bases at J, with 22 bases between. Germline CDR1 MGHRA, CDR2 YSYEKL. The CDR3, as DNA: TGCGCCAGCAGCCAAGGAGTGGGCAGGGAAGATACTGCCTATGGCTACACCTTC. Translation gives CASSQGVGREDTAYGYTF.

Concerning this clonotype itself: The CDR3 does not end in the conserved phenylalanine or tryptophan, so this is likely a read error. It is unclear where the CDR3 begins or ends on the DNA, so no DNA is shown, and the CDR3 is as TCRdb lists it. The CDR3 is CASRASGVIR. The genes are TRBV6-1 and TRBJ2-7; TRBD2 was called by the table and not checked on the DNA. The length of the CDR3 is 10 amino acids, counting both ends. Germline V gene sequence: CDR1 MNHNS, CDR2 SASEGT.

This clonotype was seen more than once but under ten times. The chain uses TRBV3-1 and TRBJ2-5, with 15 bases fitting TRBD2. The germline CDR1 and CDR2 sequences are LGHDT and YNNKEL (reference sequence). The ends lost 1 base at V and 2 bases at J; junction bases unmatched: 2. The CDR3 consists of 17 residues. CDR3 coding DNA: TGTGCCAGCAGCCAAGCCGGACTAGCGGGGGGGCAAGAGACCCAGTACTTC. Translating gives CASSQAGLAGGQETQYF.

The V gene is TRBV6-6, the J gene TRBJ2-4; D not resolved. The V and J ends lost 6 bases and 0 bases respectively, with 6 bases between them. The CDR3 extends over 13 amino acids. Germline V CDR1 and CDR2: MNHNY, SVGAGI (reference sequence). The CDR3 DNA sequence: TGTGCCAGCAGGAGTATAGCCAAAAACATTCAGTACTTC. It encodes CASRSIAKNIQYF.

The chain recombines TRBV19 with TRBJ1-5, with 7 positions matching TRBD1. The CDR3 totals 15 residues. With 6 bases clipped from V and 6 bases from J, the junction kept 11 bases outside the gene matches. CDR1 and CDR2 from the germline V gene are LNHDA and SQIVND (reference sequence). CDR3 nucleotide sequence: TGTGCCAGTAGGGGATGGGAGGGGGCGCGTCAGCCCCAGCATTTT. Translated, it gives CASRGWEGARQPQHF.